This record concerns one TCR beta chain sequence. Original processing methods: Reference gene primer amplification gave estimated nucleated cell counts. Some clones are missing from TCRdb's copy, which holds only in-frame ones; the method was immunoSEQ multiplex PCR. That table is the source of V, J and clone size, and D and trimming were worked out from the DNA. The sample yields approximately 86,000 clones, 85% seen once. This entry belongs to a study of blood T cell repertoires in COVID-19. In the study overall: Material from acute and convalescent COVID-19 was sourced from the United States, Italy and Spain.

This CDR3 has 15 residues. Germline CDR1 reads WSHSY; CDR2 reads SAAADI. Losses at the gene ends were 6 bases for V and 2 bases for J; bases not matched to a gene: 8. The chain carries TRBV10-2 and TRBJ2-5, with 8 bases that match TRBD2. The source material was peripheral blood. The sequence was obtained from a man aged 50 to 60 with acute or convalescent COVID-19. CDR3 nucleotides: TGCGCCAGCAGCCGGGTAGCGGGGCAACAAGAGACCCAGTACTTC. This encodes CASSRVAGQQETQYF.